This T cell receptor (beta chain) stems from a study of T cell clonality in common variable immunodeficiency. This CDR3 is 18 amino acids long. Germline V CDR1 and CDR2: SNHLY, FYNNEI. This clone was observed a few times. Its ends do not fully match the called genes, so a read error is possible. The CDR3 end falls 3 residues outside the read, so it is completed with the germline J gene. Equal genomic DNA amounts from CVID and control samples were sequenced. The method was immunoSEQ multiplex PCR; TCRdb's version includes in-frame clones alone and lacks a portion of them. Singletons are absent from the sample, which has more than 30,000 clones.

The chain couples TRBV2 to TRBJ1-5; D is uncertain. The sequence came from a person aged 18 to 70 in good health. The specimen was peripheral blood mononuclear cells. CDR3 DNA, as far as it was read: TGTGCCGGCAGTGAATCGGCGAGGAGGGTTGTTAGCAATCAGCCC. Translated, it gives CAGSESARRVVSNQP. The whole CDR3 reads CAGSESARRVVSNQPQHF. The whole variable domain, remainder taken from reference TRBV2 and TRBJ1-5, is EPEVTQTPSHQVTQMGQEVILRCVPISNHLYFYWYRQILGQKVEFLVSFYNNEISEKSEIFDDQFSVERPDGSNFTLKIRSTKLEDSAMYFCAGSESARRVVSNQPQHFGDGTRLSIL.